The source of this TCR beta chain is a study of blood T cell repertoires in COVID-19. This CDR3 is 13 amino acids long. Germline loops: CDR1 SNHLY, CDR2 FYNNEI. The V segment lost 5 bases and the J segment 5 bases; nucleotides outside the gene matches: 5. Only in-frame clones appear in the TCRdb table, and some are missing; sequencing was by immunoSEQ multiplex PCR. The data show approximately 50,000 clones, approximately 89% seen once. What was sequenced was peripheral blood. The genes are TRBV2 and TRBJ2-5, with 7 bases aligning to TRBD1. The TCR originated in a man aged 60 to 69 with acute or convalescent COVID-19. The CDR3 DNA sequence: TGTGCCAGCAGTAGGGGGCTGGCTGAGACCCAGTACTTC. Its protein is CASSRGLAETQYF.